This is a list of T cell receptor beta chains from one sample in a study of shared clonotypes between healthy human individuals. Data came from immunoSEQ multiplex PCR; TCRdb stores just in-frame clones and leaves some out. The data contain 1.4 million to 1.5 million clones, roughly 97% of them singletons. Specimen: naive CD4+ T cells sorted from blood. All receptors come from a man aged 30-40 years in good health. The CDR3 runs from the conserved cysteine through the conserved F or W. The D gene is left open where the match is weak. Some rows mark clone size as missing; the rest say once, few, many or name a class of expanded clone.

d_call: .
clone_size: .
v_call: TRBV30
j_call: TRBJ1-3
cdr3_aa: CACRGGLSGNTIYF
cdr3_nt: TGTGCCTGCAGGGGAGGGCTCTCTGGAAACACCATATATTTT

d_call: TRBD1
clone_size: .
v_call: TRBV7-9
j_call: TRBJ2-1
cdr3_aa: CASSLGQGAFYEQFF
cdr3_nt: TGTGCCAGCAGCTTGGGACAGGGGGCATTCTATGAGCAGTTCTTC

d_call: .
clone_size: .
v_call: TRBV29-1
j_call: TRBJ2-3
cdr3_aa: CSVGRDRHITDTQYF
cdr3_nt: TGCAGCGTTGGGCGGGACAGACATATCACAGATACGCAGTATTTT

d_call: TRBD1
clone_size: .
v_call: TRBV10-3
j_call: TRBJ2-5
cdr3_aa: CAIRDREETQYF
cdr3_nt: TGTGCCATCAGGGACAGGGAAGAGACCCAGTACTTC

d_call: .
clone_size: .
v_call: TRBV6-5
j_call: TRBJ1-4
cdr3_aa: CASSQRTKGEKLFF
cdr3_nt: TGTGCCAGCAGCCAACGGACGAAGGGTGAAAAACTGTTTTTT

d_call: .
clone_size: .
v_call: TRBV5-4
j_call: TRBJ2-7
cdr3_aa: CASSRSRTHGNSYEQYF
cdr3_nt: TGTGCCAGCAGCCGCTCCCGGACCCATGGTAACTCCTACGAGCAGTACTTC

d_call: .
clone_size: .
v_call: TRBV27
j_call: TRBJ2-1
cdr3_aa: CASSLSIRPYNEQFF
cdr3_nt: TGTGCCAGCAGTTTATCGATCAGGCCATACAATGAGCAGTTCTTC

d_call: .
clone_size: once
v_call: TRBV2
j_call: TRBJ1-5
cdr3_aa: CASSTGTLNQPQHF
cdr3_nt: TGTGCCAGCAGTACCGGGACACTTAATCAGCCCCAGCATTTT

d_call: TRBD2
clone_size: .
v_call: TRBV28
j_call: TRBJ2-7
cdr3_aa: CASGGYYEQYF
cdr3_nt: TGTGCTTCGGGGGGGTACTACGAGCAGTACTTC

d_call: TRBD2
clone_size: .
v_call: TRBV4-3
j_call: TRBJ2-1
cdr3_aa: CASSQDLQREGRYNEQFF
cdr3_nt: TGCGCCAGCAGCCAAGATCTTCAGCGGGAGGGCCGGTACAATGAGCAGTTCTTC

d_call: TRBD1
clone_size: .
v_call: TRBV7-7
j_call: TRBJ2-7
cdr3_aa: CASSPSTGGIDEQYF
cdr3_nt: TGTGCCAGCAGCCCTTCGACAGGGGGCATCGACGAGCAGTACTTC

d_call: .
clone_size: .
v_call: TRBV28
j_call: TRBJ1-1
cdr3_aa: CASSPPGLEAFF
cdr3_nt: TGTGCCAGCAGCCCACCGGGTCTTGAAGCTTTCTTT

d_call: TRBD2
clone_size: once
v_call: TRBV6-5
j_call: TRBJ2-1
cdr3_aa: CASRGLGLKHNEQFF
cdr3_nt: TGTGCCAGCAGAGGACTAGGGTTGAAACACAATGAGCAGTTCTTC

d_call: .
clone_size: once
v_call: TRBV5-5
j_call: TRBJ1-1
cdr3_aa: CASSLEGLGRRTEAFF
cdr3_nt: TGTGCCAGCAGCTTGGAGGGTTTGGGAAGGCGCACTGAAGCTTTCTTT

d_call: .
clone_size: .
v_call: TRBV7-2
j_call: TRBJ1-5
cdr3_aa: CASSLLFPSAGQPQHF
cdr3_nt: TGTGCCAGCAGCTTACTCTTTCCATCAGCCGGTCAGCCCCAGCATTTT

d_call: .
clone_size: .
v_call: TRBV28
j_call: TRBJ1-1
cdr3_aa: CATSRVTEAFF
cdr3_nt: TGTGCCACCAGTCGGGTTACTGAAGCTTTCTTT

d_call: TRBD2
clone_size: .
v_call: TRBV29-1
j_call: TRBJ2-3
cdr3_aa: CSAGLAGRDDTQYF
cdr3_nt: TGCAGCGCGGGACTAGCGGGGCGGGACGATACGCAGTATTTT

d_call: .
clone_size: .
v_call: TRBV30
j_call: TRBJ2-7
cdr3_aa: CAWSHTGPFYEQYF
cdr3_nt: TGTGCCTGGAGTCATACAGGACCTTTCTACGAGCAGTACTTC

d_call: TRBD1
clone_size: .
v_call: TRBV7-6
j_call: TRBJ1-3
cdr3_aa: CASSRPRGHGSGNTIYF
cdr3_nt: TGTGCCAGCAGCCGGCCCAGGGGGCACGGATCAGGAAACACCATATATTTT

d_call: TRBD1
clone_size: .
v_call: TRBV6-6
j_call: TRBJ1-1
cdr3_aa: CASSYADRGDTEAFF
cdr3_nt: TGTGCCAGCAGTTACGCAGACAGGGGAGACACTGAAGCTTTCTTT

d_call: .
clone_size: once
v_call: TRBV28
j_call: TRBJ1-5
cdr3_aa: CASSPRQVNQPQHF
cdr3_nt: TGTGCCAGCAGTCCCCGACAAGTCAATCAGCCCCAGCATTTT

d_call: TRBD1
clone_size: .
v_call: TRBV5-1
j_call: TRBJ2-7
cdr3_aa: CASSPGQGLYEQYF
cdr3_nt: TGCGCCAGCAGCCCGGGACAGGGCCTCTACGAGCAGTACTTC

d_call: TRBD2
clone_size: .
v_call: TRBV7-6
j_call: TRBJ2-3
cdr3_aa: CASSTLAGGTDTQYF
cdr3_nt: TGTGCCAGCAGCACACTAGCGGGTGGCACAGATACGCAGTATTTT

d_call: .
clone_size: once
v_call: TRBV6-5
j_call: TRBJ2-2
cdr3_aa: CASSYSRVGGTGELFF
cdr3_nt: TGTGCCAGCAGTTACTCGAGGGTAGGGGGAACCGGGGAGCTGTTTTTT

d_call: .
clone_size: .
v_call: TRBV7-8
j_call: TRBJ2-3
cdr3_aa: CASSLVGGATDTQYF
cdr3_nt: TGTGCCAGCAGCTTAGTCGGGGGCGCCACAGATACGCAGTATTTT

d_call: .
clone_size: once
v_call: TRBV19
j_call: TRBJ2-7
cdr3_aa: CASSSGYEQYF
cdr3_nt: TGTGCCAGTAGTTCGGGGTACGAGCAGTACTTC

d_call: .
clone_size: .
v_call: TRBV11-2
j_call: TRBJ1-1
cdr3_aa: CASSLHSLSHLNTEAFF
cdr3_nt: TGTGCCAGCAGCTTGCATTCCCTGAGTCACCTGAACACTGAAGCTTTCTTT

d_call: .
clone_size: .
v_call: TRBV2
j_call: TRBJ1-3
cdr3_aa: CASKREVPSGNTIYF
cdr3_nt: TGTGCCAGCAAGCGGGAGGTGCCCTCTGGAAACACCATATATTTT

d_call: .
clone_size: .
v_call: TRBV27
j_call: TRBJ2-1
cdr3_aa: CASSLSGTGRPSYNEQFF
cdr3_nt: TGTGCCAGCAGTTTATCGGGAACCGGCCGCCCCTCCTACAATGAGCAGTTCTTC

d_call: TRBD2
clone_size: .
v_call: TRBV27
j_call: TRBJ2-1
cdr3_aa: CASRQSLAGGNEQFF
cdr3_nt: TGTGCCAGCAGGCAATCTCTAGCGGGAGGCAATGAGCAGTTCTTC

d_call: .
clone_size: once
v_call: TRBV19
j_call: TRBJ2-7
cdr3_aa: CASSTLGTGTPGYEQYF
cdr3_nt: TGTGCCAGTAGTACCCTCGGAACCGGGACACCGGGCTACGAGCAGTACTTC

d_call: .
clone_size: .
v_call: TRBV5-6
j_call: TRBJ2-1
cdr3_aa: CASSLSSGRYNEQFF
cdr3_nt: TGTGCCAGCAGCTTGTCATCGGGCCGATACAATGAGCAGTTCTTC

d_call: .
clone_size: .
v_call: TRBV5-1
j_call: TRBJ2-2
cdr3_aa: CASSYNRNTGELFF
cdr3_nt: TGCGCCAGCAGCTACAACAGGAACACCGGGGAGCTGTTTTTT

d_call: .
clone_size: .
v_call: TRBV28
j_call: TRBJ2-3
cdr3_aa: CASSLSVSDTQYF
cdr3_nt: TGTGCCAGCAGTTTATCAGTTTCAGATACGCAGTATTTT

d_call: .
clone_size: .
v_call: TRBV6-1
j_call: TRBJ2-3
cdr3_aa: CASTHEGSTPDTQYF
cdr3_nt: TGTGCCAGCACTCATGAGGGGTCTACCCCAGATACGCAGTATTTT

d_call: .
clone_size: .
v_call: TRBV29-1
j_call: TRBJ2-1
cdr3_aa: CSVKTLPEQFF
cdr3_nt: TGCAGCGTTAAGACCCTACCGGAGCAGTTCTTC

d_call: TRBD2
clone_size: .
v_call: TRBV11-2
j_call: TRBJ2-2
cdr3_aa: CASSLVGLAIYTGELFF
cdr3_nt: TGTGCCAGCAGCTTAGTTGGACTAGCGATCTACACCGGGGAGCTGTTTTTT

d_call: .
clone_size: .
v_call: TRBV6-5
j_call: TRBJ1-2
cdr3_aa: CASSRGRSFYGYTF
cdr3_nt: TGTGCCAGCAGCAGAGGACGGAGCTTCTATGGCTACACCTTC

d_call: .
clone_size: .
v_call: TRBV6-4
j_call: TRBJ1-1
cdr3_aa: CASSDEVGTEAFF
cdr3_nt: TGTGCCAGCAGTGACGAGGTAGGGACTGAAGCTTTCTTT

d_call: .
clone_size: .
v_call: TRBV28
j_call: TRBJ2-5
cdr3_aa: CASRPLGGTEETQYF
cdr3_nt: TGTGCCAGCAGACCCCTGGGGGGAACTGAGGAGACCCAGTACTTC

d_call: TRBD1
clone_size: .
v_call: TRBV5-6
j_call: TRBJ2-7
cdr3_aa: CASSWDRGGYEQYF
cdr3_nt: TGTGCCAGCAGCTGGGACAGGGGAGGCTACGAGCAGTACTTC